A single sample is the source of the 18 T cell receptor beta chains below, sequenced in a study of shared clonotypes between healthy human individuals. Positive CCR7 selection of CD45RO-negative cells yielded the naive CD8 cells, and terminally differentiated effector memory CD45RA+ cells were excluded. Generated by immunoSEQ multiplex PCR, the TCRdb table keeps only in-frame clones and is missing some. The sample gives around 1.9 million clones, just over 90% of which show up once; about 1.7% is in the top ten. Sequencing used naive CD8+ T cells from PBMCs. The receptors were gathered from a man between 18 and 35 years old in good health. Some clones in this sample may be carry-over from other donors' samples.

V usage is TRBV10-3 and J usage is TRBJ1-5; TRBD1 aligns across 11 bases. Germline lookup yields CDR1 ENHRY and CDR2 SYGVKD. The junction had 5 bases not matched to a gene; V was cut back by 8 bases and J by 5 bases. The CDR3 is 14 amino acids. CDR3 region: CAIGEDRGHQPQHF. DNA of the CDR3: TGTGCCATCGGGGAGGACAGGGGGCATCAGCCCCAGCATTTT.

The chain is built from TRBV30 and TRBJ1-4, with D possibly TRBD1 on 5 matching bases. Germline CDR1 reads GTSNPN; CDR2 reads SVGIG (reference sequence). V was clipped by 5 bases and J by 7 bases, with 11 bases between them. The CDR3 consists of 12 residues. This CDR3 reads CAWDRGSEKLFF. The CDR3 nucleotides read TGTGCCTGGGATAGGGGTAGTGAAAAACTGTTTTTT.

The chain combines TRBV15 with TRBJ2-5; D may match TRBD1 or TRBD2 (5 bases each). The CDR3 extends over 14 amino acids. Deletions cut 0 bases from V and 7 bases from J, with 12 bases between. In germline, CDR1 is LNHNV, CDR2 YYDKDF (reference sequence). CDR3 bases: TGTGCCACCAGCAGAGACGCACGGGGCGGGACCCAGTACTTC. Protein product: CATSRDARGGTQYF.

The chain is built from TRBV19 and TRBJ1-2, with D perhaps TRBD1 (5 bases). V was cut by 7 bases and J by 8 bases, with 14 bases left in between. The CDR3 is 12 amino acids. Germline CDR1 LNHDA, CDR2 SQIVND (reference sequence). The CDR3 bases are TGTGCCAGTAAGCAACAGGAGTGGGGCTACACCTTC. Encoded protein: CASKQQEWGYTF.

The genes are TRBV4-3 and TRBJ2-1; a weak D match, TRBD1 (6 bases). The ends were cut back, 1 base at V and 6 bases at J, with 13 bases in the middle. Germline assignment: CDR1 LGHNA and CDR2 YSLEER. The CDR3 spans 15 residues. The CDR3 is CASSQGWGHLNEQFF. CDR3 sequence (DNA): TGCGCCAGCAGCCAAGGATGGGGGCATCTCAATGAGCAGTTCTTC.

The chain combines TRBV27 with TRBJ1-2, with a tentative D call TRBD1 (5 bases). V lost 2 bases and J 7 bases, leaving 14 bases between the germline ends. The CDR3 is 14 residues long. CDR1 and CDR2 (germline): MNHEY, SMNVEV (reference sequence). CDR3 region: CASSLSPRVFGYTF. CDR3 coding DNA: TGTGCCAGCAGTTTAAGTCCCAGGGTTTTTGGCTACACCTTC.

Remarks on this clone: This sample also contains other DNA sequences that code for the same CDR3. The chain joins TRBV7-9 to TRBJ2-7, with no clear D. The germline gives CDR1 SEHNR, CDR2 FQNEAQ (reference sequence). Between the trimmed V and J ends, which lost 3 bases and 0 bases, there was a span of 9 bases. The CDR3 contains 14 residues. As DNA, the CDR3 is TGTGCCAGCAGCTTTGCAGGTCCCTCCTACGAGCAGTACTTC. Amino acids: CASSFAGPSYEQYF.

This sequence joins TRBV7-9 and TRBJ2-1; no firm D call. The CDR3 sequence is 12 residues long. Trimming removed 4 bases from V and 7 bases from J, with 8 bases in between. Germline V lookup: CDR1 SEHNR, CDR2 FQNEAQ (reference sequence). The CDR3 coding sequence is TGTGCCAGCAGCTCGACCGTAAATGAGCAGTTCTTC. Protein sequence: CASSSTVNEQFF.

This rearrangement joins TRBV28 to TRBJ1-4; no clear D. CDR1 and CDR2 (germline): MDHEN, SYDVKM. Trimming took 2 bases from V and 8 from J, leaving 21 bases between them. This CDR3 region has 17 residues. For the CDR3, the DNA is TGTGCCAGCAGTTTAGCGCCAAATTGGCCCGGCGGGGAAAAACTGTTTTTT. Amino acids: CASSLAPNWPGGEKLFF. The entire variable domain, with the rest obtained from reference TRBV28 and TRBJ1-4, is as follows: DVKVTQSSRYLVKRTGEKVFLECVQDMDHENMFWYRQDPGLGLRLIYFSYDVKMKEKGDIPEGYSVSREKKERFSLILESASTNQTSMYLCASSLAPNWPGGEKLFFGSGTQLSVL.

The V call is TRBV10-2, the J call TRBJ2-7; D unclear. Germline V gene sequence: CDR1 WSHSY, CDR2 SAAADI. This CDR3 is built from 14 residues. Deletions cut 2 bases from V and 3 bases from J, with 11 bases between. CDR3 loop: CASSENGPNYEQYF. The CDR3 nucleotides read TGCGCCAGCAGTGAGAATGGGCCCAACTACGAGCAGTACTTC.

The chain uses TRBV6-1 and TRBJ2-7; D unresolved. The germline V gene encodes CDR1 MNHNS and CDR2 SASEGT. V was trimmed by 4 bases and J by 0 bases, leaving 16 bases between them. This CDR3 region has 16 residues. The CDR3: CASSVTRITASYEQYF. The CDR3 nucleotides are TGTGCCAGCAGTGTAACGAGGATTACAGCCTCCTACGAGCAGTACTTC.

This clone has only a few counts. The chain couples TRBV7-9 to TRBJ1-1; D gene unclear. The V gene lost 5 bases and the J gene lost 4 bases, with 8 bases spanning the gap. In germline, CDR1 is SEHNR, CDR2 FQNEAQ (reference sequence). The CDR3 contains 12 residues. DNA for the CDR3: TGTGCCAGCAGCGAGGCCCCCACTGAAGCTTTCTTT. Protein product: CASSEAPTEAFF. Variable domain in full (rest from reference TRBV7-9 and TRBJ1-1): DTGVSQNPRHKITKRGQNVTFRCDPISEHNRLYWYRQTLGQGPEFLTYFQNEAQLEKSRLLSDRFSAERPKGSFSTLEIQRTEQGDSAMYLCASSEAPTEAFFGQGTRLTVV.

This rearrangement joins TRBV4-2 to TRBJ2-7; D may be TRBD1 or TRBD2 (5 bases each). Per germline, CDR1 LGHNA and CDR2 YNFKEQ. The V and J ends lost 6 bases and 3 bases respectively, with 21 bases between them. This CDR3 spans 16 amino acids. The CDR3 DNA reads TGTGCCAGCAGTCAAAAGAATACCCGAGGGGTCTACGAGCAGTACTTC. Residues: CASSQKNTRGVYEQYF.

Comment on this clone: Mismatch with germline at one junction end may stem from a read error. The J gene is TRBJ2-3, the V gene TRBV25-1; the match to TRBD1 covers 9 bases. The germline V gene encodes CDR1 MGHDK and CDR2 SYGVNS. This CDR3 comprises 17 residues. CDR3 protein: CASSKYTTGGGLSTQYF. The DNA for the CDR3 is TGTGCCAGCAGTAAATATACCACAGGGGGCGGACTGAGCACGCAGTATTTT.

The chain is built from TRBV9 and TRBJ2-2; 9 bases are a match to TRBD2. CDR1 and CDR2 (germline): SGDLS, YYNGEE. The V and J ends lost 4 bases and 3 bases, in that order; junction bases with no gene match: 4. This CDR3 is 15 amino acids long. The CDR3 DNA is TGTGCCAGCAGCCTCAGACTAGCGGACACCGGGGAGCTGTTTTTT. Translation gives CASSLRLADTGELFF.

J is TRBJ2-7 and V is TRBV9; 9 bases are a match to TRBD2. Looked up from germline, CDR1 is SGDLS and CDR2 is YYNGEE. The CDR3 has 15 residues. The J segment lost 5 bases and the V segment lost 3 bases, leaving 9 bases of the junction unmatched. CDR3 sequence: CASSAVAGEGDEQYF. For the CDR3, the DNA is TGTGCCAGCAGCGCAGTAGCGGGAGAGGGAGACGAGCAGTACTTC.

The rearrangement joins TRBV6-6 to TRBJ2-1; 12 bases map to TRBD2. J lost 7 bases, V lost 5 bases, and 9 bases had no gene match. Germline V gene lookup returns CDR1 MNHNY and CDR2 SVGAGI (reference sequence). The CDR3 has 16 amino acids. CDR3 in amino acids: CASSPQTSGSRNEQFF. The DNA of the CDR3 is TGTGCCAGCAGTCCTCAGACTAGCGGGAGCAGGAATGAGCAGTTCTTC.

J is TRBJ2-7 and V is TRBV28, with D possibly TRBD2 on 6 matching bases. Germline loops: CDR1 MDHEN, CDR2 SYDVKM. This CDR3 is 15 amino acids long. The V and J ends lost 6 bases and 0 bases respectively, with 15 bases between them. The CDR3 coding sequence is TGTGCCAGCAGCCTGGGGGGAGAGGGCTCCTACGAGCAGTACTTC. This codes for CASSLGGEGSYEQYF.